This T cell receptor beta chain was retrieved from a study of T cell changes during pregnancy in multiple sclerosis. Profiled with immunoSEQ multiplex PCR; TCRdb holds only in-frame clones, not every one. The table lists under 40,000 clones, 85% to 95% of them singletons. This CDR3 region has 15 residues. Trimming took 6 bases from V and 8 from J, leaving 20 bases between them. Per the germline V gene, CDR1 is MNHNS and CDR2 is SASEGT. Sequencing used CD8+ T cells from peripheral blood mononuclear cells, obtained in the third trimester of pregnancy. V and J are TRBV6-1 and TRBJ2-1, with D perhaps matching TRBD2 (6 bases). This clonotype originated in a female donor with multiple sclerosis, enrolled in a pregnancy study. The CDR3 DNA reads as TGTGCCAGCAGCTCGGGACTCCACGGTGCGGATGAGCAGTTCTTC. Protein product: CASSSGLHGADEQFF.